Listed here are 4 T cell receptor beta chains from one sample, sequenced in a study of shared clonotypes between healthy human individuals. Measured with immunoSEQ multiplex PCR; TCRdb has only the in-frame clones, and not every one. The table lists 1.5 million to 2.5 million clones, roughly 95% of them singletons. CD45RO negativity and positive selection for CCR7 defined naive CD8 cells, a population that excluded terminally differentiated effector memory CD45RA+ cells. Sequencing was done on a sample of naive CD8+ T cells sorted from blood. These receptors originate from a man younger than 35 in good health.

Here the CDR3 reads CATRGEGSNQPQHF. For the CDR3, the DNA is TGTGCCACCAGGGGAGAGGGGAGCAATCAGCCCCAGCATTTT. The chain employs TRBV15 and TRBJ1-5; D perhaps matches TRBD1 (5 bases). Germline CDR1 and CDR2: LNHNV and YYDKDF (reference sequence). V lost 6 bases and J 1 base, leaving 10 bases between the germline ends. The CDR3 covers 14 residues.

This chain connects TRBV7-2 to TRBJ2-7; unclear D gene. CDR1 is SGHTA, CDR2 FQGNSA, per germline. The V gene lost 3 bases and the J gene lost 1 base, with 16 bases spanning the gap. This CDR3 has 16 residues. The CDR3 DNA reads TGTGCCAGCAGCTTGAAGTCCTCGGCCGGTTCCTACGAGCAGTACTTC. Encoded protein: CASSLKSSAGSYEQYF.

This clone was seen once. Here the CDR3 reads CASSIDVEHTEAFF. The CDR3 bases are TGTGCCAGTAGTATAGATGTTGAACACACTGAAGCTTTCTTT. The V call is TRBV19, the J call TRBJ1-1; D ambiguous. Germline V lookup: CDR1 LNHDA, CDR2 SQIVND (reference sequence). The length of the CDR3 is 14 residues. V was pared by 0 bases and J by 3 bases, with 8 bases between.

The gene calls are TRBV30 and TRBJ1-2; D not resolved. The germline V gene has CDR1 GTSNPN and CDR2 SVGIG (reference sequence). This CDR3 has 14 residues. V lost 0 bases, J lost 3 bases, and 11 bases lay in between. CDR3 sequence reads: CAWSVATLHYGYTF. In nucleotides, the CDR3 is TGTGCCTGGAGTGTAGCGACTTTGCACTATGGCTACACCTTC.